Listed here are 12 T cell receptor beta chains from one sample, sequenced in a study of beta chain features in type 1 diabetes. Every bit of the isolated RNA underwent reverse transcription, so sequencing read expressed TCRB transcripts. Profiled with immunoSEQ multiplex PCR; TCRdb holds only in-frame clones, not every one. The sample consists of hundreds of thousands of clones, 14% of them appearing once. The material sequenced was central memory CD4+ T cells from blood. These receptors all come from a man aged 25 to 40 in good health.

This clone was picked up a small number of times. The rearrangement joins TRBV19 to TRBJ1-1; perhaps TRBD1 as D (6 bases). The germline CDR1 and CDR2 sequences are LNHDA and SQIVND (reference sequence). With 4 bases removed from V and 6 bases from J, the gap between germline ends came to 15 bases. The CDR3 has 14 residues. In DNA form, the CDR3 reads TGTGCCAGTAGTAGACAGGAAGTAGGCGCTGAAGCTTTCTTT. It codes for CASSRQEVGAEAFF.

The CDR3 protein is CASSPKQGYGYTF. The CDR3, as DNA: TGTGCCAGCTCACCTAAGCAGGGGTATGGCTACACCTTC. This chain uses TRBV18 with TRBJ1-2; maybe TRBD1 (6 bases). The CDR3 is 13 amino acids. Germline-derived CDR1 and CDR2 are KGHSH and LQKENI. V shed 3 bases and J shed 5 bases, with 10 bases lying between them.

The rearrangement joins TRBV6-5 to TRBJ1-1, with D unresolved. CDR1 is MNHEY and CDR2 is SVGAGI in the germline V gene. The CDR3 extends over 12 amino acids. Trimming shortened V by 2 bases and J by 3 bases, and 4 bases separated the two germline ends. CDR3 loop: CASSYGDTEAFF. The DNA for the CDR3 is TGTGCCAGCAGTTACGGGGACACTGAAGCTTTCTTT.

This rearrangement joins TRBV6-5 to TRBJ1-1; perhaps TRBD1 as D (5 bases). The CDR3 extends over 12 amino acids. The V end was cut by 8 bases, the J end by 3 bases, with 10 bases between. Germline V gene lookup returns CDR1 MNHEY and CDR2 SVGAGI. CDR3 coding DNA: TGTGCCAGCGGCAAGGGGCACACTGAAGCTTTCTTT. This translates into CASGKGHTEAFF.

CDR3 loop: CASSSSRANQETQYF. CDR3 DNA sequence: TGTGCCAGCAGCTCTTCCCGCGCCAACCAAGAGACCCAGTACTTC. V gene TRBV11-2 combines with J gene TRBJ2-5; D not resolved. The V end lost 4 bases, the J end lost 0 bases, and 12 bases lay between the germline ends. The CDR3 has 15 residues. Per germline, CDR1 SGHAT and CDR2 FQNNGV.

The chain links TRBV27 to TRBJ2-5; perhaps TRBD2 as D (6 bases). V dropped 3 bases and J dropped 5 bases, with 10 bases sitting between them. Per germline, CDR1 MNHEY and CDR2 SMNVEV (reference sequence). The CDR3 totals 13 residues. The DNA for the CDR3 is TGTGCCAGCAGTTTGGGTGGGAGGGAGACCCAGTACTTC. Translating gives CASSLGGRETQYF.

The chain links TRBV13 to TRBJ2-3; 11 bases map to TRBD1. V lost 4 bases to trimming and J lost 4 bases; unmatched junction nucleotides: 4. CDR1 is PRHDT, CDR2 FYEKMQ, per germline (reference sequence). The CDR3 is 15 amino acids. CDR3 sequence reads: CASSSRDRGADTQYF. The CDR3 region has the DNA TGTGCCAGCAGCTCCCGGGACAGGGGGGCAGATACGCAGTATTTT.

Only a few counts were recorded for this clone. Other DNA variants within this sample encode the same CDR3. This rearrangement joins TRBV4-1 to TRBJ2-2, with TRBD2 matching over 12 bases. With 3 bases clipped from V and 7 bases from J, the junction kept 3 bases outside the gene matches. The CDR3 has 15 residues. Germline assignment: CDR1 MGHRA and CDR2 YSYEKL. The CDR3 coding sequence is TGCGCCAGCAGCCACCCACTAGCGGGGGGCGGGGAGCTGTTTTTT. This codes for CASSHPLAGGGELFF.

The table lists this clone with a few counts. This chain joins TRBV7-2 and TRBJ2-3; no clear D. Germline V gene lookup returns CDR1 SGHTA and CDR2 FQGNSA. The CDR3 loop spans 14 amino acids. Trimming took 2 bases from V and 0 from J, leaving 6 bases between them. Here the CDR3 DNA reads TGTGCCAGCAGCTTACGAGCGAGCACAGATACGCAGTATTTT. Translation: CASSLRASTDTQYF.

This clone was seen at least ten times. The chain is built from TRBV5-1 and TRBJ1-2; a weak D match, TRBD1 (6 bases). This CDR3 comprises 14 residues. CDR1 and CDR2 (germline): SGHRS, YFSETQ. The ends were cut back, 6 bases at V and 3 bases at J, with 15 bases in the middle. Here the CDR3 reads CASNLRAGDYGYTF. In nucleotides, the CDR3 is TGCGCCAGCAACCTCCGGGCAGGGGACTATGGCTACACCTTC.

This clone was seen a handful of times. V and J are TRBV11-2 and TRBJ2-5, with 11 bases matching TRBD2. The V and J ends lost 5 bases and 1 base, in that order; junction bases with no gene match: 6. Germline loops: CDR1 SGHAT, CDR2 FQNNGV. CDR3 length equals 16 residues. The CDR3 spells CASSPSSGGAQETQYF. Here the CDR3 DNA reads TGTGCCAGCAGCCCCAGTAGCGGGGGGGCCCAAGAGACCCAGTACTTC.

The table lists this clone with a few counts. The gene calls are TRBV4-1 and TRBJ2-7, with D perhaps matching TRBD2 (6 bases). This CDR3 is 13 amino acids long. Germline V gene sequence: CDR1 MGHRA, CDR2 YSYEKL. Trimming took off 4 bases at V and 4 bases at J, with 11 bases between the two ends. The CDR3 sequence is CASSPQTSYEQYF. In DNA, the CDR3 is TGCGCCAGCAGCCCCCAGACTAGTTACGAGCAGTACTTC.